Given below is one T cell receptor (beta chain) in context. Within the sample, other DNA sequences also encode this same CDR3. These data belong to a study of immune evolution from preneoplasia to lung adenocarcinoma. Profiled with immunoSEQ multiplex PCR; TCRdb holds only in-frame clones, not every one. Here the sample spans about 27,000 clones, around 74% being singletons. The CDR3 extends over 14 amino acids. Germline CDR1 reads SGHTA; CDR2 reads FQGNSA. With 6 bases clipped from V and 5 bases from J, the junction kept 9 bases outside the gene matches. Patients had resection in Japan or China between about 2013 and 2017.

The receptor was derived from a person between 55 and 69 years old with invasive lung adenocarcinoma. Some clones in this sample may be carry-over from other donors' samples. Material for sequencing was FFPE invasive lung adenocarcinoma tissue. This chain connects TRBV7-2 to TRBJ2-5; 7 bases match TRBD1. In DNA form, the CDR3 reads TGTGCCAGCAGTCCGAACAGGGGCAGGGAGACCCAGTACTTC. Translating gives CASSPNRGRETQYF.